A single sample gave rise to the 24 T cell receptor beta chains below, sequenced in a study of cytomegalovirus exposure and HLA in healthy donors. This PCR relied on a set of 60 Vbeta primers and 13 Jbeta primers. Assay used: immunoSEQ multiplex PCR; TCRdb lists only in-frame clones, some missing. There are about 200,000 clones in the sample; 65% to 85% occur only once, and 0.098% lies in the top ten. Source material: PBMCs. These receptors all come from a boy aged 2 to 10 in good health and CMV-seronegative.

The sample holds one count of this clone. This chain connects TRBV7-2 to TRBJ2-1, with a possible D match to TRBD2 (5 bases). The V gene's germline CDR1 is SGHTA and CDR2 FQGNSA. The length of the CDR3 is 15 residues. V shed 2 bases and J shed 8 bases, with 16 bases lying between them. The DNA of the CDR3 is TGTGCCAGCAGCTTACAGCGGCTCCTATCAGATGAGCAGTTCTTC. Its translation: CASSLQRLLSDEQFF.

V gene TRBV19 combines with J gene TRBJ1-1, with 11 bases that match TRBD1. Germline V lookup: CDR1 LNHDA, CDR2 SQIVND (reference sequence). This CDR3 is 18 amino acids long. The ends lost 5 bases at V and 1 base at J; junction bases unmatched: 12. The CDR3 region is CASSPEDRGLYGNTEAFF. CDR3 nucleotide sequence: TGTGCCAGTAGTCCCGAGGACAGGGGGCTGTATGGGAACACTGAAGCTTTCTTT.

The rearrangement joins TRBV25-1 to TRBJ2-1; D might be TRBD1 (7 bases). Per the germline V gene, CDR1 is MGHDK and CDR2 is SYGVNS. This CDR3 spans 14 amino acids. Between the trimmed V and J ends, which lost 0 bases and 9 bases, there was a span of 12 bases. CDR3 DNA sequence: TGTGCCAGCAGTGAATATGGAGGGGGCGGTGAGCAGTTCTTC. Protein: CASSEYGGGGEQFF.

This chain links TRBV7-9 with TRBJ2-1; TRBD1 matches 9 bases. CDR3 length equals 12 residues. Looked up from germline, CDR1 is SEHNR and CDR2 is FQNEAQ (reference sequence). V lost 11 bases and J lost 9; bases outside the gene matches: 8. The CDR3: CAGFGTGSEQFF. DNA of the CDR3: TGTGCCGGCTTTGGGACAGGGAGTGAGCAGTTCTTC.

The rearrangement uses TRBV19 and TRBJ1-6, with 9 bases aligning to TRBD1. With 2 bases clipped from V and 10 bases from J, the junction kept 6 bases outside the gene matches. Germline V gene data show CDR1 as LNHDA and CDR2 as SQIVND (reference sequence). The CDR3 covers 15 residues. The CDR3 region has the DNA TGTGCCAGTAGTATAACAGGGGGCGATCGGTCACCCCTCCACTTT. It specifies CASSITGGDRSPLHF.

The V call is TRBV9, the J call TRBJ1-1; D gene unclear. The CDR3 extends over 15 amino acids. With 0 bases removed from V and 0 bases from J, the gap between germline ends came to 9 bases. CDR1 is SGDLS and CDR2 is YYNGEE in the germline V gene. This CDR3 is CASSVGGDLNTEAFF. The CDR3, as DNA: TGTGCCAGCAGCGTAGGAGGAGATTTGAACACTGAAGCTTTCTTT.

V is TRBV18 and J is TRBJ1-6, with unresolved D. The V and J ends lost 2 bases and 8 bases respectively, with 10 bases between them. CDR3 length: 14 residues. Looked up from germline, CDR1 is KGHSH and CDR2 is LQKENI. CDR3 nucleotide sequence: TGTGCCAGCTCACCAAACGGGGTGGATTCACCCCTCCACTTT. Translated, it gives CASSPNGVDSPLHF. Full variable domain (rest looked up from reference TRBV18 and TRBJ1-6): NAGVMQNPRHLVRRRGQEARLRCSPMKGHSHVYWYRQLPEEGLKFMVYLQKENIIDESGMPKERFSAEFPKEGPSILRIQQVVRGDSAAYFCASSPNGVDSPLHFGNGTRLTVT.

The chain uses TRBV7-9 and TRBJ1-3; tentative D call: TRBD1 (5 bases). This CDR3 contains 16 residues. The V and J ends lost 1 base and 0 bases respectively, with 10 bases between them. Germline-derived CDR1 and CDR2 are SEHNR and FQNEAQ (reference sequence). The CDR3 spells CASSLGSGRSGNTIYF. As DNA, the CDR3 is TGTGCCAGCAGCTTAGGCTCAGGGCGCTCTGGAAACACCATATATTTT.

The chain joins TRBV9 to TRBJ2-2; D might be TRBD2 (5 bases). The CDR3 is made up of 14 amino acids. V lost 4 bases to trimming and J lost 6 bases, with 13 bases between them. CDR1 and CDR2 (germline): SGDLS, YYNGEE. The CDR3 bases are TGTGCCAGCAGCAAACGCTACGGGGCCGGGGAGCTGTTTTTT. This encodes CASSKRYGAGELFF.

The chain recombines TRBV19 with TRBJ1-2, with 7 nucleotides matching TRBD1. The CDR3 is 17 amino acids. With V trimmed by 2 bases and J by 4 bases, 13 bases remained unmatched. CDR1 and CDR2 from the germline V gene are LNHDA and SQIVND (reference sequence). CDR3 sequence (DNA): TGTGCCAGTAGTATAACGTCAAGTGCGGCAGGGGGCTATGGCTACACCTTC. Translation gives CASSITSSAAGGYGYTF.

The V and J genes are TRBV7-2 and TRBJ2-7; D call uncertain. Trimming shortened V by 6 bases and J by 4 bases, and 16 bases separated the two germline ends. The CDR3 consists of 14 residues. CDR1 and CDR2 from the germline V gene are SGHTA and FQGNSA. The CDR3 sequence is CASSTRSQIYEQYF. In DNA form, the CDR3 reads TGTGCCAGCAGTACCAGGTCGCAGATATACGAGCAGTACTTC. The full variable domain, rest sourced from reference TRBV7-2 and TRBJ2-7, is GAGVSQSPSNKVTEKGKDVELRCDPISGHTALYWYRQSLGQGLEFLIYFQGNSAPDKSGLPSDRFSAERTGGSVSTLTIQRTQQEDSAVYLCASSTRSQIYEQYFGPGTRLTVT.

The chain employs TRBV7-9 and TRBJ2-7; D remains ambiguous. This CDR3 has 13 amino acids. V lost 4 bases, J lost 3 bases, and 10 bases lay in between. In germline, CDR1 is SEHNR, CDR2 FQNEAQ (reference sequence). The CDR3 DNA reads TGTGCCAGCAGCTCCACAGAATACTACGAGCAGTACTTC. This codes for CASSSTEYYEQYF.

The chain links TRBV27 to TRBJ1-3; possible D gene TRBD1, 5 bases. The CDR3 is 14 amino acids. Germline loops: CDR1 MNHEY, CDR2 SMNVEV (reference sequence). The V end was cut by 7 bases, the J end by 1 base, with 11 bases between. The CDR3 DNA sequence: TGTGCCAGCAAGGAGGGGTTATCTGGAAACACCATATATTTT. Residues: CASKEGLSGNTIYF.

The rearrangement links TRBV2 to TRBJ1-5; D is uncertain. CDR3 length: 17 amino acids. Germline V gene sequence: CDR1 SNHLY, CDR2 FYNNEI. V was cut by 0 bases and J by 0 bases, with 12 bases left in between. CDR3 loop: CASSEAGSSHSNQPQHF. The CDR3 DNA is TGTGCCAGCAGTGAAGCGGGCAGCTCGCATAGCAATCAGCCCCAGCATTTT.

The CDR3 nucleotides are TGTGCCAGCAGCCCCCACGAAGGGGGCGCGCACTATGGCTACACCTTC. Amino acids: CASSPHEGGAHYGYTF. This chain links TRBV4-2 with TRBJ1-2; 7 positions agree with TRBD1. The CDR3 is 16 amino acids. Germline CDR1 reads LGHNA; CDR2 reads YNFKEQ. The J segment lost 3 bases and the V segment lost 4 bases, leaving 11 bases of the junction unmatched.

This clone was seen only a few times. Other DNA variants within this sample encode the same CDR3. The V gene is TRBV5-4, the J gene TRBJ1-1; 8 nucleotides match TRBD1. V shed 2 bases, J shed 4 bases, and the junction held 4 bases outside the gene matches. Germline CDR1 and CDR2: SGHNT and YYREEE (reference sequence). The CDR3 spans 14 residues. The CDR3 protein is CASSFRGLGTEAFF. The CDR3 DNA follows: TGTGCCAGCAGCTTCAGGGGGCTGGGCACTGAAGCTTTCTTT.

The V call is TRBV18, the J call TRBJ2-1; D might be TRBD1 (6 bases). The V end lost 5 bases, the J end lost 6 bases, and 23 bases lay between the germline ends. The germline gives CDR1 KGHSH, CDR2 LQKENI. The CDR3 runs 17 residues. This CDR3 is CASSSNSQGRGANEQFF. Written as DNA, the CDR3 is TGTGCCAGCTCATCCAACAGTCAGGGGAGAGGGGCCAATGAGCAGTTCTTC.

The rearrangement uses TRBV27 and TRBJ2-7, with 12 bases matching TRBD2. There are 14 residues in the CDR3. CDR1 is MNHEY, CDR2 SMNVEV, per germline (reference sequence). Germline trimming cut 6 bases from V and 7 bases from J; bases unmatched to any gene: 7. This CDR3 is CASSPGLAGKEQYF. As DNA, the CDR3 is TGTGCCAGCAGCCCAGGACTAGCGGGGAAGGAGCAGTACTTC.

The V gene is TRBV29-1, the J gene TRBJ1-2, with TRBD1 matching over 8 bases. V shed 0 bases and J 6 bases; nucleotides not matched to a gene: 6. This CDR3 contains 14 residues. Germline lookup yields CDR1 SQVTM and CDR2 ANQGSEA. CDR3 sequence (DNA): TGCAGCGTTGAAGATCTTTTGGACAGGGATGGCTACACCTTC. It encodes CSVEDLLDRDGYTF.

V and J are TRBV28 and TRBJ1-2; weak D call: TRBD1 (6 bases). The V gene's germline CDR1 is MDHEN and CDR2 SYDVKM. V lost 8 bases to trimming and J lost 4 bases, with 29 bases between them. The CDR3 loop spans 18 amino acids. The CDR3 nucleotides read TGTGCCAGCTGGGATCCGAGGTGGGACAACCCCGGAGGCTATGGCTACACCTTC. Protein sequence: CASWDPRWDNPGGYGYTF.

This clone showed up just a few times. The CDR3 DNA is TGTGCAAGTCGCTTAGATGAGGGCGGGGGGGCCTTGGCCAAAAACATTCAGTACTTC. Its protein is CASRLDEGGGALAKNIQYF. The genes are TRBV12-2 and TRBJ2-4; the table calls TRBD2, which could not be checked here. TRBV12-2 is a pseudogene segment. CDR3 length equals 19 residues.

V usage is TRBV7-8 and J usage is TRBJ1-1; perhaps TRBD1 as D (5 bases). With 1 base removed from V and 1 base from J, the gap between germline ends came to 13 bases. The CDR3 is 16 amino acids. CDR1 and CDR2 (germline): SGHVS, FQNEAQ. CDR3: CASSLGRGMGNTEAFF. In nucleotides, the CDR3 is TGTGCCAGCAGCTTAGGGAGGGGTATGGGGAACACTGAAGCTTTCTTT.

This chain connects TRBV4-1 to TRBJ2-1, with TRBD2 matching 10 bases. Looked up from germline, CDR1 is MGHRA and CDR2 is YSYEKL. The CDR3 consists of 20 residues. J was trimmed by 0 bases and V by 1 base; bases with no gene match: 12. The CDR3 spells CASSQGTSGLLVSSYNEQFF. CDR3 nucleotide sequence: TGCGCCAGCAGCCAAGGGACTAGCGGACTACTCGTGAGCTCCTACAATGAGCAGTTCTTC.

This clone was counted between two and nine times. The chain recombines TRBV11-2 with TRBJ2-5, with 7 bases matching TRBD2. The J call is doubtful: the DNA matches TRBJ2-7 better. Germline-derived CDR1 and CDR2 are SGHAT and FQNNGV. This CDR3 comprises 13 residues. CDR3 loop: CASAPGLLYEQYF. In DNA, the CDR3 is TGTGCCAGCGCGCCGGGACTACTCTACGAGCAGTACTTC.